These 9 T cell receptor beta chains came from one sample sequenced in a study of CXCR3-negative and CXCR3-positive naive CD8 T cells (dated by TCRdb to about 2019). General findings and caveats noted by the study authors: TRB CDR3s from CXCR3-positive naive cells showed higher hydrophobicity (lower Kidera factor 4), lower energy, and higher strength and volume indices than CXCR3-negative naive cells.

These receptors are not linked to any known antigen. These reads were obtained on a NextSeq 550. The Human TCR Profiling Kit (MiLaboratory) was used to make UMI-labeled 5' RACE TRB cDNA libraries. After reprocessing by TCRdb, each CDR3 protein sequence is one entry, and no DNA is given. The table for this sample shows about 84,000 distinct CDR3 sequences. Around 0.62% of the sample belongs to the ten largest clones. The specimen was naive CXCR3+ CD8+ T cells from blood. The sample's cell subset or site label is to be understood as: CD45RO-CCR7+CD27+CD95- naive CD8+ T cells expressing CXCR3 (TNR3+). Source of these receptors: a human donor in good health. Some clones in this sample may be carry-over from other donors' samples.

V usage is TRBV19 and J usage is TRBJ2-7; the D gene TCRdb calls, TRBD1, cannot be checked with no DNA. Germline lookup yields CDR1 LNHDA and CDR2 SQIVND (reference sequence). This CDR3 is 15 amino acids long. CDR3 amino acids: CASSLTGHGSYEQYF.

The chain employs TRBV29-1 and TRBJ2-3; TCRdb's D call of TRBD1 is untestable without DNA. CDR3 size: 15 residues. The germline V gene encodes CDR1 SQVTM and CDR2 ANQGSEA. CDR3: CSVEVYQQGKDTQYF.

This chain joins TRBV28 and TRBJ2-7; TCRdb gives TRBD2 as the D gene, but with no DNA this cannot be confirmed. The CDR3 is 12 residues long. The germline gives CDR1 MDHEN, CDR2 SYDVKM. CDR3 sequence: CASRITAGEQYF.

The rearrangement links TRBV28 to TRBJ1-1; TCRdb returns TRBD1, unconfirmable since there is no DNA. The germline V gene encodes CDR1 MDHEN and CDR2 SYDVKM. The CDR3 is 14 amino acids. CDR3 protein: CASSLERRGIEAFF.

The genes are TRBV27 and TRBJ1-1; TCRdb's D call of TRBD1 is untestable without DNA. Germline V gene sequence: CDR1 MNHEY, CDR2 SMNVEV (reference sequence). This CDR3 region has 14 residues. The CDR3 loop reads CASTQTGGGPEAFF.

V usage is TRBV6-5 and J usage is TRBJ2-5; TCRdb reports TRBD2, a call that lacks DNA to check it against. Per the germline V gene, CDR1 is MNHEY and CDR2 is SVGAGI. This CDR3 is 15 amino acids long. The CDR3 reads CASEAGWPGQETQYF.

This CDR3 reads CASSLTLAGVWDEQYF. The rearrangement links TRBV6-2 or TRBV6-3 to TRBJ2-7; TCRdb indicates TRBD2, and absent DNA this call remains unverified. Germline V lookup: CDR1 MNHEY, CDR2 SVGEGT. This CDR3 region has 16 residues.

CDR3 region: CASRPQGPLTEAFF. This chain connects TRBV6-5 to TRBJ1-1; the D call from TCRdb, TRBD1, cannot be confirmed without DNA. Per the germline V gene, CDR1 is MNHEY and CDR2 is SVGAGI. This CDR3 has 14 amino acids.

This chain connects TRBV28 to TRBJ2-1; no DNA is available, so the TRBD2 call from TCRdb remains unchecked. Germline CDR1 MDHEN, CDR2 SYDVKM. This CDR3 contains 15 residues. CDR3 loop: CASSPTSGTYNEQFF.